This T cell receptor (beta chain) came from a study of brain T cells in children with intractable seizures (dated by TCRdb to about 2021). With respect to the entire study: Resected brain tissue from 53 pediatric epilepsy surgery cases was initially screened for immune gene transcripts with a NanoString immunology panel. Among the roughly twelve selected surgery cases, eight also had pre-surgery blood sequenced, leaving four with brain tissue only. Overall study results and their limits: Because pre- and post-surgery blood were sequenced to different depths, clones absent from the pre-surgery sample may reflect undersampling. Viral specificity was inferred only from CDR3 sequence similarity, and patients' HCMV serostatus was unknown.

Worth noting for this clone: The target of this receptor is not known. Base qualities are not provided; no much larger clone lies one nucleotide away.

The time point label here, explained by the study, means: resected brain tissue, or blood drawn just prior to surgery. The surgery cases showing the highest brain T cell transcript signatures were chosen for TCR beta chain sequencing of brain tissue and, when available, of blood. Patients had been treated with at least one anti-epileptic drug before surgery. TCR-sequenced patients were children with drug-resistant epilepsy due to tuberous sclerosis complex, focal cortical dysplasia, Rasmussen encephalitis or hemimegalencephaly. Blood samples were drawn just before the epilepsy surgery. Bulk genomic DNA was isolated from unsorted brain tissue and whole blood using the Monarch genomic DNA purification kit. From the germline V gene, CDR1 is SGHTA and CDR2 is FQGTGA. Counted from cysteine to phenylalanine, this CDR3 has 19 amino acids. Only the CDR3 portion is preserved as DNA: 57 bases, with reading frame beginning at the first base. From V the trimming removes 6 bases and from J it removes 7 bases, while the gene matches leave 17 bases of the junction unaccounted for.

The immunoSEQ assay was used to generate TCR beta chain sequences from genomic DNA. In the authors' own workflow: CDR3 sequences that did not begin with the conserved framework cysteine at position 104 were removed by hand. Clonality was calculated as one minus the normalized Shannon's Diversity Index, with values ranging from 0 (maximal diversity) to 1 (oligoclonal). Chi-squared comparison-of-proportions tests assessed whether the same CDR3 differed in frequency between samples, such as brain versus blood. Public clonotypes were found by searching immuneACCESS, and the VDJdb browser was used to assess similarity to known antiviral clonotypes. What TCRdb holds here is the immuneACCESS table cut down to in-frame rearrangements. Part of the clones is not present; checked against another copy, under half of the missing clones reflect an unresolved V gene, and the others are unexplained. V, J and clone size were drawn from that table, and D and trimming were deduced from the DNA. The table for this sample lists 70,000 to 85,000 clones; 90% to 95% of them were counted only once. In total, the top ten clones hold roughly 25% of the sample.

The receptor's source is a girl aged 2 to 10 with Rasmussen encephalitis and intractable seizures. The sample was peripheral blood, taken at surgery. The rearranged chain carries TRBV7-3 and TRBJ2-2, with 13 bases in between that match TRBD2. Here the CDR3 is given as CASSYIPPGLAGKDGELFF. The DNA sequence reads TGTGCCAGCAGTTACATCCCCCCGGGACTAGCGGGAAAGGACGGGGAGCTGTTTTTT.